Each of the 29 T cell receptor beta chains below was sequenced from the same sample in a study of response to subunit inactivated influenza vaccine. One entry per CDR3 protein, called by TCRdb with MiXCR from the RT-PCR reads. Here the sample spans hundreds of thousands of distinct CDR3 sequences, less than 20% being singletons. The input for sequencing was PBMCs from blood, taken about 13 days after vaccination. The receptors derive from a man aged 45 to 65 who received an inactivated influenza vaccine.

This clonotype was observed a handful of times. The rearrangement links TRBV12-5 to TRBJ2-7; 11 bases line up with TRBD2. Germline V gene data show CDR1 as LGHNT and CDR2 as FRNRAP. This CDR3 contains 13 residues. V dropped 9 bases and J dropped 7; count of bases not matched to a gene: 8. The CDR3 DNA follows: TGTGCTAGGGGACTAGCGGAAACCTCGGAGCAGTACTTC. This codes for CARGLAETSEQYF.

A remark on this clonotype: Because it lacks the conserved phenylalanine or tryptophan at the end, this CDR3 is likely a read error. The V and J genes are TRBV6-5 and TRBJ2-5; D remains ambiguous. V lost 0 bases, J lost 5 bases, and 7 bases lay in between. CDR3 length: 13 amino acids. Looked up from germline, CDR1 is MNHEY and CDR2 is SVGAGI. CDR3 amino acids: CASSYSIIETQYY. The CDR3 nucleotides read TGTGCCAGCAGTTACTCGATTATCGAGACCCAGTACTAC.

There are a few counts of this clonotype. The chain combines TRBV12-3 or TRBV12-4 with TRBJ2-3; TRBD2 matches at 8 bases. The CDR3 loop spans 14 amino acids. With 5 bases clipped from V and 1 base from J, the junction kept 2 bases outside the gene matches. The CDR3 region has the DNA TGTGCCAGCAGTAATAGCGGGGGCACAGATACGCAGTATTTT. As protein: CASSNSGGTDTQYF.

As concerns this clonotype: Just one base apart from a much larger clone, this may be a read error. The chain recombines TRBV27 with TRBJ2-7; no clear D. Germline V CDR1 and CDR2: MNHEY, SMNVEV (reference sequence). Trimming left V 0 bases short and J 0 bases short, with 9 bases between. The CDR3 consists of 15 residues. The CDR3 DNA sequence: TGTGCCAGCAGTTTATCTGCCAGGACCTCCTACGAGCAGTACTTC. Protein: CASSLSARTSYEQYF.

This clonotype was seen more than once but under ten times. Here the CDR3 reads CASSLVHTGELFF. Here the CDR3 DNA reads TGTGCCAGCAGCTTAGTGCACACCGGGGAGCTGTTTTTT. This chain connects TRBV7-2 to TRBJ2-2; D unresolved. CDR1 and CDR2 (germline): SGHTA, FQGNSA. There are 13 residues in the CDR3. With 1 base removed from V and 3 bases from J, the gap between germline ends came to 3 bases.

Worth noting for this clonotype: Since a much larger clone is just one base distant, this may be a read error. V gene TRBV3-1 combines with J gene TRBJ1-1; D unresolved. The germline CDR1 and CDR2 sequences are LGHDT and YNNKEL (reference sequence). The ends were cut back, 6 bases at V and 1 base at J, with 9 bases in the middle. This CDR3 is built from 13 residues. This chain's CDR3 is CASRPDGNTEAFF. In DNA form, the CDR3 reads TGTGCCAGCAGACCCGACGGGAACACTGAAGCTTTCTTT.

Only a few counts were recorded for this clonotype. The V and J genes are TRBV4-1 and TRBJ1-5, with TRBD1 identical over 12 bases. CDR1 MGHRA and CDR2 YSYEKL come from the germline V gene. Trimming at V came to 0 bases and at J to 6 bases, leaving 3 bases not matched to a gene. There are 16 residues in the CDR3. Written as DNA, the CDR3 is TGCGCCAGCAGCCAAGACCGGGACAGGGGGCTTCAGCCCCAGCATTTT. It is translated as CASSQDRDRGLQPQHF.

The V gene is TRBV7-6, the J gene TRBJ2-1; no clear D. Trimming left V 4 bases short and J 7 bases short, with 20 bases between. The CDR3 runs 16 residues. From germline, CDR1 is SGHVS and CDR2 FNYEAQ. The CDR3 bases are TGTGCCAGCAGCTCAGTCTACGGAAGTCGGGCAAATGAGCAGTTCTTC. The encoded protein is CASSSVYGSRANEQFF.

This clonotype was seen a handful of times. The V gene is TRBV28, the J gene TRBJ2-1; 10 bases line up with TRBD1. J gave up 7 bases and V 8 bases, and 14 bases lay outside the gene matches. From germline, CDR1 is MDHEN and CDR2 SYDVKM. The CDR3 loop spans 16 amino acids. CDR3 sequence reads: CASVGDRGSLRNEQFF. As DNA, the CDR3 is TGTGCCAGCGTCGGGGACAGGGGTTCCCTACGGAATGAGCAGTTCTTC.

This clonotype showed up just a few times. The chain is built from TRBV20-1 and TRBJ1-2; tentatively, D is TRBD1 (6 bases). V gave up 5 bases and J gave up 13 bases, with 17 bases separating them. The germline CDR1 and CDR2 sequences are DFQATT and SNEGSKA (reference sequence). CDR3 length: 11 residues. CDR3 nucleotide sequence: TGCAGTGCTCCACGGACAGACCGCCCCACCTTC. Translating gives CSAPRTDRPTF.

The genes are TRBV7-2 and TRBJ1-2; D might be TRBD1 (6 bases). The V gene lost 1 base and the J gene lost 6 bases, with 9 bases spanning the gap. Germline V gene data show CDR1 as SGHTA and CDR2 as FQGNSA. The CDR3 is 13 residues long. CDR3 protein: CASSLDREDGYTF. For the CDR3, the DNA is TGTGCCAGCAGCTTAGACAGGGAAGATGGCTACACCTTC.

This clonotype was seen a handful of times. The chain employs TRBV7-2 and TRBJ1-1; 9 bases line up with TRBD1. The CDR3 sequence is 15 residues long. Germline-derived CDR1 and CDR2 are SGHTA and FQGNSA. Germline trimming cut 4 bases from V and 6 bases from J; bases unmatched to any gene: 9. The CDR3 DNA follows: TGTGCCAGCAGCTCTCTACAGGGGGCGATTGCTGAAGCTTTCTTT. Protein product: CASSSLQGAIAEAFF.

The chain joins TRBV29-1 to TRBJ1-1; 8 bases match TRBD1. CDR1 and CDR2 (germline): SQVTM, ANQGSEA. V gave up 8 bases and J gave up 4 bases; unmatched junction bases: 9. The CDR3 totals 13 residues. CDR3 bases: TGCAGCACAGGGACAGGTGCTCTCACTGAAGCTTTCTTT. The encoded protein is CSTGTGALTEAFF.

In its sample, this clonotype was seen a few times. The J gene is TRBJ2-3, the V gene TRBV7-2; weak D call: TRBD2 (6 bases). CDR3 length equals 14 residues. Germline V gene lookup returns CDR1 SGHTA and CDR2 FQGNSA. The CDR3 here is CASTWDFSTDTQYF. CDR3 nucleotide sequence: TGTGCGTCTACTTGGGACTTCAGCACAGATACGCAGTATTTT.

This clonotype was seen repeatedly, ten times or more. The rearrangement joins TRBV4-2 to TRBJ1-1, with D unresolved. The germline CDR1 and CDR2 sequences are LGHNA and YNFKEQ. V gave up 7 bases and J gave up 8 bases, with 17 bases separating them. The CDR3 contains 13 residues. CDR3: CASKRRAGTEAFF. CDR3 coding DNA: TGTGCCAGCAAAAGGCGGGCGGGTACCGAAGCTTTCTTT.

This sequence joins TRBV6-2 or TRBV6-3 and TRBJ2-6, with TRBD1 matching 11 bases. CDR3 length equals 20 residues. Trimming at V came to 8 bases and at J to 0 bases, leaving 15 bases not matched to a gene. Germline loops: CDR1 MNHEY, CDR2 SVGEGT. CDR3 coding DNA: TGTGCCAGCCGCACCAGGGGATCCGGGACAGGGGGCTCTGGGGCCAACGTCCTGACTTTC. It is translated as CASRTRGSGTGGSGANVLTF.

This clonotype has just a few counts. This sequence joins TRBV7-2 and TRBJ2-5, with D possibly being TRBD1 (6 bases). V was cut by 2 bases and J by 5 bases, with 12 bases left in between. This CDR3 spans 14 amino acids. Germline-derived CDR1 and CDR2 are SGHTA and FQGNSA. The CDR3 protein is CASSLRYRAETQYF. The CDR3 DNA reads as TGTGCCAGCAGCTTAAGATACAGGGCTGAGACCCAGTACTTC. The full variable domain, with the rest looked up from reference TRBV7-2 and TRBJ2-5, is GAGVSQSPSNKVTEKGKDVELRCDPISGHTALYWYRQSLGQGLEFLIYFQGNSAPDKSGLPSDRFSAERTGGSVSTLTIQRTQQEDSAVYLCASSLRYRAETQYFGPGTRLLVL.

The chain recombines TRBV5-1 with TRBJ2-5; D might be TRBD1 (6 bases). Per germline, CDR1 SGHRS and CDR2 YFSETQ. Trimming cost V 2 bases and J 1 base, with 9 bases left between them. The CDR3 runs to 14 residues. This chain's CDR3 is CASSLQGPQETQYF. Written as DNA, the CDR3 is TGCGCCAGCAGCTTACAGGGACCCCAAGAGACCCAGTACTTC. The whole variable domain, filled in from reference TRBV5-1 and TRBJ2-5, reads KAGVTQTPRYLIKTRGQQVTLSCSPISGHRSVSWYQQTPGQGLQFLFEYFSETQRNKGNFPGRFSGRQFSNSRSEMNVSTLELGDSALYLCASSLQGPQETQYFGPGTRLLVL.

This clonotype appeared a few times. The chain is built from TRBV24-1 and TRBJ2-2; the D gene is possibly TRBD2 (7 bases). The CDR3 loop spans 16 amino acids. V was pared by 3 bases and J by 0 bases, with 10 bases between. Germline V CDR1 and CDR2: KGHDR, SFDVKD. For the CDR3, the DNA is TGTGCCACCAGTGATCCGGGGGGCTCGAACACCGGGGAGCTGTTTTTT. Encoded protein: CATSDPGGSNTGELFF.

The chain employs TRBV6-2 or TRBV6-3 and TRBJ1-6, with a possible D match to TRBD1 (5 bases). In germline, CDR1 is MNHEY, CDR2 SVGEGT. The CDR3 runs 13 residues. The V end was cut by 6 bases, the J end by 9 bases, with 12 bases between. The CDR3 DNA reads TGTGCCAGCAGCCCAGGGACCGGTTCACCCCTCCACTTT. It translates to CASSPGTGSPLHF.

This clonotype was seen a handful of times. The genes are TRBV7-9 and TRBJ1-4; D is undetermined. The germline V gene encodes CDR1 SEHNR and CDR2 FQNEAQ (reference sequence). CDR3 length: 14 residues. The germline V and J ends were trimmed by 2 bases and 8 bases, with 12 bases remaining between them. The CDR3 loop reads CASSLLGRTEKLFF. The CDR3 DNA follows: TGTGCCAGCAGCTTACTCGGCAGGACCGAAAAACTGTTTTTT.

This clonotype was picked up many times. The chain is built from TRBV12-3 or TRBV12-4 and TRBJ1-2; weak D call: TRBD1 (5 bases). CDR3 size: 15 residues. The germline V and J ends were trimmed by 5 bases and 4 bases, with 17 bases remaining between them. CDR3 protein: CASSQDEQATYGYTF. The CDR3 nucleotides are TGTGCCAGCAGTCAGGATGAACAGGCCACCTATGGCTACACCTTC.

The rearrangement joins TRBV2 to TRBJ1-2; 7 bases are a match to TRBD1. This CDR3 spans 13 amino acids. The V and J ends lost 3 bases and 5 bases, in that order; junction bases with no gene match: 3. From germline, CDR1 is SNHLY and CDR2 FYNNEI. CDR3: CASSEGTVYGYTF. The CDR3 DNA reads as TGTGCCAGCAGTGAGGGGACAGTTTATGGCTACACCTTC.

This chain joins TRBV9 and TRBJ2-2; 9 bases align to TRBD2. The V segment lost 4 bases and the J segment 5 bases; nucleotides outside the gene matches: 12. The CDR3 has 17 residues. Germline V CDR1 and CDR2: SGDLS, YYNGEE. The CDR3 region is CASSPNGGLAGTGELFF. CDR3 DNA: TGTGCCAGCAGCCCAAATGGCGGGCTAGCGGGAACCGGGGAGCTGTTTTTT.

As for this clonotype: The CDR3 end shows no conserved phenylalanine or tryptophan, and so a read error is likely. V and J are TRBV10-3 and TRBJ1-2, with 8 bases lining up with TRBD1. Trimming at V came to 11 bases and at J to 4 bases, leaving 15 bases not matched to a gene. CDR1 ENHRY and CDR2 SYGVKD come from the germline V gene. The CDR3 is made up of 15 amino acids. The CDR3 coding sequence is TGTGCCTCTTCCGGGACAGGCGCCCTTCCCTATGGCTACACCGTC. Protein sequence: CASSGTGALPYGYTV.

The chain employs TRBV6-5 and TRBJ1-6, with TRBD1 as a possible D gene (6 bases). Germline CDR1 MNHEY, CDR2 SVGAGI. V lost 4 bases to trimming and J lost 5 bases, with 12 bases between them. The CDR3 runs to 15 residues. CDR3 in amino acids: CASSLGGPHNSPLHF. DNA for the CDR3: TGTGCCAGCAGTTTGGGGGGGCCTCATAATTCACCCCTCCACTTT.

In nucleotides, the CDR3 is TGTGCCAGCAGCTTAGCCATCCGGGGGGATCAGCCCCAGCATTTT. It encodes CASSLAIRGDQPQHF. The chain has TRBV7-8 and TRBJ1-5; maybe TRBD1 (5 bases). This CDR3 comprises 15 residues. Germline V gives CDR1 SGHVS, CDR2 FQNEAQ. Trimming cost V 0 bases and J 5 bases, with 11 bases left between them.

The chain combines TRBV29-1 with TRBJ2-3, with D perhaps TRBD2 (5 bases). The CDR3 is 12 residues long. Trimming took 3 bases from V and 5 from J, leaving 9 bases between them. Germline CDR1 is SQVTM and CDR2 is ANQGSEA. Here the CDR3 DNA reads TGCAGCGTTGACCTCGGGGTAGATACGCAGTATTTT. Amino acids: CSVDLGVDTQYF.

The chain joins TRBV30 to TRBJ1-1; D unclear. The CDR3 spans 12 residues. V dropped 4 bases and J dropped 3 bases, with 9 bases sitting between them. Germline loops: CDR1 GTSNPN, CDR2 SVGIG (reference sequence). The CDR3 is CAWIRTYTEAFF. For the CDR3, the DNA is TGTGCCTGGATCCGGACCTACACTGAAGCTTTCTTT. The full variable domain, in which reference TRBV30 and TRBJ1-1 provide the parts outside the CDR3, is SQTIHQWPATLVQPVGSPLSLECTVEGTSNPNLYWYRQAAGRGLQLLFYSVGIGQISSEVPQNLSASRPQDRQFILSSKKLLLSDSGFYLCAWIRTYTEAFFGQGTRLTVV.